This note documents a single TCR beta chain sequence. Assay used: immunoSEQ multiplex PCR; TCRdb lists only in-frame clones, some missing. This table has about 150,000 clones, roughly four fifths appearing once. The V end lost 0 bases, the J end lost 1 base, and 4 bases lay between the germline ends. The germline V gene encodes CDR1 SQVTM and CDR2 ANQGSEA. The CDR3 is 13 residues long. This entry comes from a study of blood T cell repertoires in COVID-19. In the study overall: Spain, Italy and the United States supplied samples that represented acute and convalescent COVID-19. The cDNA or gDNA used as material had been derived from T cells, B-cell-depleted T cells, or PBMCs.

V usage is TRBV29-1 and J usage is TRBJ1-5; D gene ambiguous. Sequenced: peripheral blood. The receptor was isolated from a man aged 65 to 79 with active or convalescent COVID-19. The DNA of the CDR3 is TGCAGCGTTGAAGAATCGAGCAATCAGCCCCAGCATTTT. Amino acids: CSVEESSNQPQHF.